The TCR beta chain described here comes from a study of T cells expressing NK-cell markers (dated by TCRdb to 2020 to 2022). For context, the study as a whole: Roughly 8 donors provided sorted CD3+CD56+NKG2C+, CD3+CD56+NKG2C- and CD3+CD56-NKG2C+ T-cell subsets, whose TCR beta-chain repertoires were profiled. Of the eight sequenced donors, seven were found to be HCMV-seropositive and one was found to be HCMV-seronegative. The eight sequenced donors were randomly selected healthy volunteers, three men and five women. Illumina HiSeq 2000/2500, MiSeq or NextSeq was used to sequence libraries as 2 x 150 bp reads.

There are 14 amino acids in the CDR3, from cysteine to phenylalanine inclusive. No DNA has been recorded. Looking up the germline V gene yields CDR1 KGHSH and CDR2 LQKENI. The full study reports these points: In roughly 6 donors, the dominant CD3+CD56+NKG2C+ clonotypes were among the top 10 CD8+ clonotypes and accounted for about 1.0-7.5% of CD8+ T cells. Those dominant clonotypes were again the most abundant among CD3+CD56-NKG2C+ cells in a few donors, at about 28.3-65%. Whether the expanded NKG2C-expressing T cell clones were specific for HCMV antigens remained unclear.

HCMV serostatus was determined by detecting HCMV-specific IgG in serum with a commercial ELISA kit. Peripheral blood mononuclear cells were isolated from blood by Ficoll density gradient centrifugation. The sequencing machine was an Illumina HiSeq 2000. 5'RACE template switching, by which a universal primer site and unique molecular identifiers were added, was used to make TCR beta cDNA libraries. cDNA synthesis was primed from the TCR beta constant segment, followed by two successive PCR amplification steps. As for the original processing: Reads were demultiplexed and grouped by UMI with MIGEC, and clonotypes were assembled and quantified with MiTCR. Only TCR cDNA sequences supported by at least two reads were kept to exclude erroneous sequences. The tcR package was used for downstream repertoire analysis, with clonotypes matched between fractions based on CDR3 nucleotide sequence plus V segment. VDJmatch was used to annotate antigen specificity against VDJdb, with one amino acid substitution allowed in CDR3. Based on TCRdb reprocessing of the reads, there is one entry per CDR3 protein sequence, and DNA is missing. None of the V and J calls come from the authors' own analysis; TCRdb made them. The sample table records a few hundred thousand distinct CDR3 sequences. Together, the top ten hold roughly 5.2% of the sample.

On this clonotype: Its antigen remains unidentified.

Sequencing input: blood T cells: a sorted CD56 or NKG2C T cell subset, CD4+ or CD8+ T cells, or bulk PBMC T cells (not recorded which). This sequence originates from a man aged 18 to 69 in good health. The rearranged chain carries TRBV18 and TRBJ2-1. The CDR3 protein: CASSPLLAGNEQFF.